This TCR beta chain appears in the sequencing data of a study of blood T cell repertoires in COVID-19. Study summary: T cells, B-cell-depleted T cells, or PBMCs supplied cDNA or gDNA.

Unmatched junction bases numbered 5, after V lost 6 bases and J lost 5 bases. The CDR3 is 13 amino acids. Germline V gives CDR1 ENHRY, CDR2 SYGVKD. Cohorts were assigned according to the clinical history that participants reported. Repertoires were generated with immunoSEQ multiplex PCR, while TCRdb's copy carries only in-frame clones and drops some. The repertoire holds fewer than 200,000 clones, with approximately 85% as singletons. Sequenced sample: PBMCs or T cells enriched from blood (not recorded which). The receptor was isolated from a young woman who had recovered from COVID-19. The chain is built from TRBV10-3 and TRBJ2-7, with 9 bases aligning to TRBD1. CDR3 protein: CAIREGQGDEQYF. The CDR3 bases are TGTGCCATCAGGGAGGGACAGGGTGACGAGCAGTACTTC.